The 21 T cell receptor beta chains given below trace back to one sample, sequenced in a study of blood T cell repertoires in COVID-19. Here immunoSEQ multiplex PCR was the method, and the copy in TCRdb shows in-frame clones only, minus some. Seen here are under 250,000 clones, 75% to 85% observed once, and the top ten hold approximately 2.3%. The sequenced sample consisted of peripheral blood. The receptors originated from a woman between 65 and 79 years old with COVID-19, enrolled during active disease.

The V and J genes are TRBV6-5 and TRBJ2-1; 14 positions agree with TRBD2. V was clipped by 1 base and J by 9 bases; unmatched bases: 5. Germline lookup yields CDR1 MNHEY and CDR2 SVGAGI. The CDR3 loop spans 16 amino acids. CDR3: CASSYWTTSGRGEQFF. The CDR3 bases are TGTGCCAGCAGTTACTGGACGACTAGCGGGAGGGGTGAGCAGTTCTTC.

V is TRBV4-3 and J is TRBJ2-5, with D maybe TRBD2 (6 bases). The CDR3 is 15 amino acids. CDR1 is LGHNA and CDR2 is YSLEER in the germline V gene. Between the trimmed V and J ends, which lost 0 bases and 3 bases, there was a span of 11 bases. In nucleotides, the CDR3 is TGCGCCAGCAGCCAAGATTTAGCGGCGGAAGAGACCCAGTACTTC. Residues: CASSQDLAAEETQYF.

This chain joins TRBV7-8 and TRBJ1-2, with TRBD1 matching over 7 bases. The germline gives CDR1 SGHVS, CDR2 FQNEAQ. The CDR3 loop spans 14 amino acids. V shed 5 bases, J shed 6 bases, and the junction held 9 bases outside the gene matches. CDR3 DNA sequence: TGTGCCAGCAGCCCAGGACAGGTAGTGAATGGCTACACCTTC. Its translation is CASSPGQVVNGYTF.

The chain links TRBV6-2 or TRBV6-3 to TRBJ2-2, with TRBD2 as a possible D gene (6 bases). The CDR3 runs 17 residues. Germline values: CDR1 MNHEY, CDR2 SVGEGT. V lost 2 bases, J lost 3 bases, and 16 bases lay in between. Here the CDR3 DNA reads TGTGCCAGCAGTTACGGGTTGACGAGCGGGCACACCGGGGAGCTGTTTTTT. It yields the protein CASSYGLTSGHTGELFF.

V is TRBV19 and J is TRBJ1-5, with TRBD1 identical over 7 bases. The CDR3 is 17 amino acids. Germline lookup yields CDR1 LNHDA and CDR2 SQIVND (reference sequence). V was pared by 5 bases and J by 6 bases, with 16 bases of the junction left unmatched. CDR3 sequence (DNA): TGTGCCAGTAGTTCTGAGGCGTACAGGGGCGCGGGTCAGCCCCAGCATTTT. Residues: CASSSEAYRGAGQPQHF.

V and J are TRBV6-2 or TRBV6-3 and TRBJ1-1, with D unresolved. CDR1 is MNHEY and CDR2 is SVGEGT in the germline V gene. V shed 0 bases and J shed 5 bases, with 10 bases lying between them. CDR3 length: 14 residues. The CDR3 DNA reads as TGTGCCAGCAGTTACTCGGCAGGAGGGACTGAAGCTTTCTTT. Encoded protein: CASSYSAGGTEAFF.

The V gene is TRBV6-5, the J gene TRBJ1-5, with D perhaps matching TRBD1 (6 bases). In germline, CDR1 is MNHEY, CDR2 SVGAGI. The CDR3 runs 14 residues. V lost 6 bases and J 5 bases, leaving 14 bases between the germline ends. The CDR3 nucleotides are TGTGCCAGCAGCTTCACAGGGTTAGATCAGCCCCAGCATTTT. It yields the protein CASSFTGLDQPQHF.

A single count supports this clone. The chain links TRBV4-2 to TRBJ1-5; the D is unclear. The CDR3 is 15 residues long. Trimming took 4 bases from V and 0 from J, leaving 10 bases between them. The germline V gene encodes CDR1 LGHNA and CDR2 YNFKEQ. The CDR3 region is CASSRKLDSNQPQHF. In DNA form, the CDR3 reads TGTGCCAGCAGCCGCAAGCTTGATAGCAATCAGCCCCAGCATTTT.

J is TRBJ2-3 and V is TRBV5-4, with 9 nucleotides matching TRBD2. The junction had 6 bases not matched to a gene; V was cut back by 0 bases and J by 4 bases. Germline CDR1 is SGHNT and CDR2 is YYREEE (reference sequence). The CDR3 length is 16 residues. CDR3 nucleotides: TGTGCCAGCAGCTTGGACCCGCGGGGGGGCGCAGATACGCAGTATTTT. This translates into CASSLDPRGGADTQYF.

The chain links TRBV7-8 to TRBJ1-2, with unresolved D. V was clipped by 4 bases and J by 0 bases, with 6 bases between them. Per the germline V gene, CDR1 is SGHVS and CDR2 is FQNEAQ. CDR3 length equals 13 residues. CDR3 protein: CASSSDSNYGYTF. In DNA form, the CDR3 reads TGTGCCAGCAGCTCCGACTCTAACTATGGCTACACCTTC.

This clone occurred once. The chain has TRBV30 and TRBJ1-2, with 9 positions matching TRBD1. With V trimmed by 2 bases and J by 7 bases, 11 bases remained unmatched. The germline V gene has CDR1 GTSNPN and CDR2 SVGIG (reference sequence). The CDR3 loop spans 15 amino acids. The CDR3 region has the DNA TGTGCCTGGAGTATGTTGACAGGGGGAGCGGCTGGCTACACCTTC. The encoded protein is CAWSMLTGGAAGYTF. Drawing the rest from reference TRBV30 and TRBJ1-2, the complete variable domain is SQTIHQWPATLVQPVGSPLSLECTVEGTSNPNLYWYRQAAGRGLQLLFYSVGIGQISSEVPQNLSASRPQDRQFILSSKKLLLSDSGFYLCAWSMLTGGAAGYTFGSGTRLTVV.

The J gene is TRBJ1-2, the V gene TRBV6-2 or TRBV6-3; weak D call: TRBD1 (5 bases). This CDR3 region has 12 residues. V lost 4 bases, J lost 5 bases, and 8 bases lay in between. From germline, CDR1 is MNHEY and CDR2 SVGEGT. The CDR3 is CASSSPGYGYTF. The DNA for the CDR3 is TGTGCCAGCAGTTCTCCAGGGTATGGCTACACCTTC.

The V and J genes are TRBV5-4 and TRBJ1-2, with D possibly matching TRBD1 (6 bases). The V gene lost 3 bases and the J gene lost 5 bases, with 17 bases spanning the gap. The CDR3 sequence is 15 residues long. Germline assignment: CDR1 SGHNT and CDR2 YYREEE (reference sequence). The CDR3 is CASSSPTGSGYGYTF. CDR3 DNA sequence: TGTGCCAGCAGCTCCCCCACAGGGTCCGGGTATGGCTACACCTTC.

The V and J genes are TRBV5-1 and TRBJ2-2; 7 positions agree with TRBD1. The CDR3 contains 17 residues. Germline CDR1 SGHRS, CDR2 YFSETQ. V dropped 1 base and J dropped 8; count of bases not matched to a gene: 14. The DNA for the CDR3 is TGCGCCAGCAGCTTGACGGGGACAGCCACCAGGTGGGGGGAGCTGTTTTTT. It yields the protein CASSLTGTATRWGELFF. Full variable domain (remainder filled in from reference TRBV5-1 and TRBJ2-2): KAGVTQTPRYLIKTRGQQVTLSCSPISGHRSVSWYQQTPGQGLQFLFEYFSETQRNKGNFPGRFSGRQFSNSRSEMNVSTLELGDSALYLCASSLTGTATRWGELFFGEGSRLTVL.

The CDR3 protein is CASCTKAGTEAFF. The CDR3 bases are TGTGCCAGCTGTACAAAGGCGGGCACTGAAGCTTTCTTT. The V gene is TRBV6-5, the J gene TRBJ1-1, with D unresolved. This CDR3 region has 13 residues. CDR1 and CDR2 (germline): MNHEY, SVGAGI. Trimming removed 8 bases from V and 4 bases from J, with 14 bases in between.

The chain links TRBV11-2 to TRBJ2-2; 7 bases are shared with TRBD2. Germline loops: CDR1 SGHAT, CDR2 FQNNGV. The CDR3 spans 16 residues. The J segment lost 5 bases and the V segment lost 5 bases, leaving 11 bases of the junction unmatched. Here the CDR3 reads CASSRTGLTKTGELFF. The CDR3, as DNA: TGTGCCAGCAGCAGAACGGGACTAACCAAAACCGGGGAGCTGTTTTTT.

The rearrangement links TRBV6-5 to TRBJ1-2, with D perhaps matching TRBD1 (5 bases). The CDR3 extends over 14 amino acids. Germline CDR1 is MNHEY and CDR2 is SVGAGI. Trimming shortened V by 4 bases and J by 5 bases, and 14 bases separated the two germline ends. Here the CDR3 DNA reads TGTGCCAGCAGTTTCCGGCTAGGGGCATATGGCTACACCTTC. It encodes CASSFRLGAYGYTF.

This chain links TRBV14 with TRBJ1-6; D is unresolved. This CDR3 is 13 amino acids long. Germline assignment: CDR1 SGHDN and CDR2 FVKESK. V gave up 4 bases and J gave up 8 bases, with 9 bases separating them. The CDR3 protein is CASSLRGDSPLHF. CDR3 DNA sequence: TGTGCCAGCAGCCTCCGGGGTGATTCACCCCTCCACTTT.

This clone was detected once. The chain's CDR3 is CASSQNVDTQYF. The CDR3 DNA reads TGTGCCAGCAGCCAAAATGTAGATACGCAGTATTTT. The chain has TRBV11-2 and TRBJ2-3; D gene ambiguous. Germline CDR1 is SGHAT and CDR2 is FQNNGV. V lost 5 bases, J lost 5 bases, and 8 bases lay in between. The length of the CDR3 is 12 residues.

CDR3 nucleotide sequence: TGCGCCAGCAGTCCTTTGGGGGGGAAGTCCCAGCCCCAGCATTTT. It is translated as CASSPLGGKSQPQHF. The chain carries TRBV10-1 and TRBJ1-5, with TRBD1 as a possible D gene (5 bases). Germline V gives CDR1 WNHNN, CDR2 SYGVQD (reference sequence). This CDR3 has 15 amino acids. V shed 5 bases and J shed 7 bases, with 18 bases lying between them.

The chain links TRBV2 to TRBJ2-5, with a possible D match to TRBD1 (5 bases). The germline CDR1 and CDR2 sequences are SNHLY and FYNNEI. The CDR3 consists of 13 residues. The V gene lost 2 bases and the J gene lost 5 bases, with 9 bases spanning the gap. CDR3 bases: TGTGCCAGCAGTGAACAGGGTCAGGAGACCCAGTACTTC. Protein product: CASSEQGQETQYF.